Here is one T cell receptor (beta chain) with its context. TCRdb analysed the reads with MiXCR anew, one entry per CDR3 protein. The sample has 150,000 or so distinct CDR3 sequences; 17% are singletons. These data belong to a study of T cell repertoires in cytomegalovirus infection. J gave up 0 bases and V 5 bases, and 9 bases lay outside the gene matches. This CDR3 region has 17 residues. Germline V gene sequence: CDR1 MDHEN, CDR2 SYDVKM. This TCR derives from a human donor in good health (CMV status not recorded). Some clones in this sample may be carry-over from other donors' samples. The chain is built from TRBV28 and TRBJ1-1; 10 bases line up with TRBD1. The material sequenced was CD8+ T cells from PBMCs. DNA for the CDR3: TGTGCCAGCAGTCGGACAGGGGGAAGACCCCTGAACACTGAAGCTTTCTTT. Its translation: CASSRTGGRPLNTEAFF.